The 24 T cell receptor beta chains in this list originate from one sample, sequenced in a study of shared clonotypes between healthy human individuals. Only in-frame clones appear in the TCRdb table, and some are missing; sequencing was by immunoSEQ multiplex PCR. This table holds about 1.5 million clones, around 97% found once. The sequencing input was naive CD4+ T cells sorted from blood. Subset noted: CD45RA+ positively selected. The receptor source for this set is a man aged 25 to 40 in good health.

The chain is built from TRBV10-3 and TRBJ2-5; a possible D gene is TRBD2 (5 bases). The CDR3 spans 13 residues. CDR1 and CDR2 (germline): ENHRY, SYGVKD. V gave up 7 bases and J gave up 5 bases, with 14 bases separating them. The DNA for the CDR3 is TGTGCCATCACGGGGAAGCAGGAGGAGACCCAGTACTTC. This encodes CAITGKQEETQYF.

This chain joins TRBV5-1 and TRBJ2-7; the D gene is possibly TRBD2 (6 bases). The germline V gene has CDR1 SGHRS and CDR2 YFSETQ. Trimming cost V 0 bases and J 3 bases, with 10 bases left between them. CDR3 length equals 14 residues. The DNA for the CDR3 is TGCGCCAGCAGCTTGGCAGGGACTTACTACGAGCAGTACTTC. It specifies CASSLAGTYYEQYF.

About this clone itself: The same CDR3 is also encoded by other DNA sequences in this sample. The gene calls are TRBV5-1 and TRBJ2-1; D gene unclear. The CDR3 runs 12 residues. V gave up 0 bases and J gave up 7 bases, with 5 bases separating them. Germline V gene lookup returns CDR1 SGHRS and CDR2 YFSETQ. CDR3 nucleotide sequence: TGCGCCAGCAGCTTGGCTAGGAATGAGCAGTTCTTC. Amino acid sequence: CASSLARNEQFF.

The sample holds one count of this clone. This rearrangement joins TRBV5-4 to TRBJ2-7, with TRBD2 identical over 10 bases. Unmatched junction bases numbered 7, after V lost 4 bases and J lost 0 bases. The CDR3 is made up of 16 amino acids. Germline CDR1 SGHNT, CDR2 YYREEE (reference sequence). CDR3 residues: CASSEMTSGRSYEQYF. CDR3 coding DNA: TGTGCCAGCAGCGAAATGACTAGCGGGCGCTCCTACGAGCAGTACTTC.

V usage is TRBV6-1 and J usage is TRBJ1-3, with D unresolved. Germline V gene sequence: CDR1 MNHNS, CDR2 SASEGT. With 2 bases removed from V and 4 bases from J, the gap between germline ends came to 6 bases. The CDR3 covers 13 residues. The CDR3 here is CASSELPGNTIYF. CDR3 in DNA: TGTGCCAGCAGTGAATTGCCCGGAAACACCATATATTTT.

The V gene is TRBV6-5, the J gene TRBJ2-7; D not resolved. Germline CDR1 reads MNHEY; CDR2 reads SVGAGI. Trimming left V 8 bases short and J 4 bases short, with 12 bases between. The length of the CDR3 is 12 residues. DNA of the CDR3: TGTGCCAGCGGTGGCAGTCGGTACGAGCAGTACTTC. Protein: CASGGSRYEQYF.

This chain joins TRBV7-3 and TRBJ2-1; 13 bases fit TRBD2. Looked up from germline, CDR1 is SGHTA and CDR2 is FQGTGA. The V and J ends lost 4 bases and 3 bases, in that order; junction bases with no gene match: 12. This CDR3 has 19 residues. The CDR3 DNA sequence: TGTGCCAGCAGCTCACCCGGACTAGCGGGAGCGTATTACTACAATGAGCAGTTCTTC. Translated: CASSSPGLAGAYYYNEQFF.

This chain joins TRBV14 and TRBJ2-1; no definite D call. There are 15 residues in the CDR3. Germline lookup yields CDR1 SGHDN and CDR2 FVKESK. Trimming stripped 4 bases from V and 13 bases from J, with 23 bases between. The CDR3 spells CASSLLPSSLGSQFF. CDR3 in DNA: TGTGCCAGCAGCCTCCTGCCCAGTTCCCTAGGGTCCCAGTTCTTC.

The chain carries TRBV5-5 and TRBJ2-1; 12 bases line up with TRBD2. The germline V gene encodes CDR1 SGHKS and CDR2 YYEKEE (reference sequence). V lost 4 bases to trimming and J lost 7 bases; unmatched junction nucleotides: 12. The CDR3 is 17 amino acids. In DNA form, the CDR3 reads TGTGCCAGCAGCCCTACCCCGACTAGCGGGAGAGGTAATGAGCAGTTCTTC. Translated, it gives CASSPTPTSGRGNEQFF.

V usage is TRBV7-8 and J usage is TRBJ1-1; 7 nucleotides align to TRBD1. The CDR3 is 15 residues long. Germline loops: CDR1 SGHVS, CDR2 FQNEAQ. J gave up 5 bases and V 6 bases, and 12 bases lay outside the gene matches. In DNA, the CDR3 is TGTGCCAGCAGATCACAGGGGAGGACGAGGACTGAAGCTTTCTTT. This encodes CASRSQGRTRTEAFF. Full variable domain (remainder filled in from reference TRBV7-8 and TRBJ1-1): GAGVSQSPRYKVAKRGQDVALRCDPISGHVSLFWYQQALGQGPEFLTYFQNEAQLDKSGLPSDRFFAERPEGSVSTLKIQRTQQEDSAVYLCASRSQGRTRTEAFFGQGTRLTVV.

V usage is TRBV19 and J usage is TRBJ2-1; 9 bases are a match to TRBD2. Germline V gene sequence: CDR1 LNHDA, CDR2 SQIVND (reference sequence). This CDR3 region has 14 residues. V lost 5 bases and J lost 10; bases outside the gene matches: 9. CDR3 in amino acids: CASSVGLAFEEQFF. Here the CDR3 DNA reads TGTGCCAGTAGTGTGGGACTAGCTTTCGAGGAGCAGTTCTTC.

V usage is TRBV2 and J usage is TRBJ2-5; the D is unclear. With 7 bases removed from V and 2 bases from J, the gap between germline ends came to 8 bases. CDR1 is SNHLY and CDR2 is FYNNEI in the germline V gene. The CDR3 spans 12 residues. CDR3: CASTYTQETQYF. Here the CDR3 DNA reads TGTGCCAGCACCTACACACAAGAGACCCAGTACTTC.

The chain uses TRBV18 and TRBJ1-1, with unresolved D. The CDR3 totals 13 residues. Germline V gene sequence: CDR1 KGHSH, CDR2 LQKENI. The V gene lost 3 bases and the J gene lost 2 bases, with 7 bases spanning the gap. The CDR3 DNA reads TGTGCCAGCTCACCTCAGGATAACACTGAAGCTTTCTTT. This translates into CASSPQDNTEAFF.

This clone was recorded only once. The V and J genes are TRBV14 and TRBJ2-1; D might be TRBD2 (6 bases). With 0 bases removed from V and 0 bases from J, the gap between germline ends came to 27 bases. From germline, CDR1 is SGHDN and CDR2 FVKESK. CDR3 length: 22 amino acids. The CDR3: CASSQDPRENSRFLSSYNEQFF. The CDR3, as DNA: TGTGCCAGCAGCCAAGATCCCCGGGAGAATTCGAGGTTCTTGAGCTCCTACAATGAGCAGTTCTTC.

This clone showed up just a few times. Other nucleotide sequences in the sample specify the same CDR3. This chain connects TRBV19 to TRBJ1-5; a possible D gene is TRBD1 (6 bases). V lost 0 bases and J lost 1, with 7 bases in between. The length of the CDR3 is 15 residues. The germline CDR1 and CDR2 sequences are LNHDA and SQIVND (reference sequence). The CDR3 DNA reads TGTGCCAGTAGTATAGATGGACAGAGCAATCAGCCCCAGCATTTT. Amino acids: CASSIDGQSNQPQHF.

CDR3 amino acids: CASSVIGGQDTQYF. CDR3 DNA sequence: TGTGCCAGCAGCGTAATAGGGGGCCAAGATACGCAGTATTTT. The chain employs TRBV9 and TRBJ2-3, with TRBD1 matching 7 bases. Trimming at V came to 1 base and at J to 5 bases, leaving 4 bases not matched to a gene. Germline V CDR1 and CDR2: SGDLS, YYNGEE. The CDR3 is 14 residues long.

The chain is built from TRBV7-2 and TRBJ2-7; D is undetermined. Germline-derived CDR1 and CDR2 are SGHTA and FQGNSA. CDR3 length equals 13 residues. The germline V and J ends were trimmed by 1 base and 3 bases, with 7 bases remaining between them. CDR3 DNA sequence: TGTGCCAGCAGCTTAGGGGCAGGCTACGAGCAGTACTTC. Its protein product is CASSLGAGYEQYF.

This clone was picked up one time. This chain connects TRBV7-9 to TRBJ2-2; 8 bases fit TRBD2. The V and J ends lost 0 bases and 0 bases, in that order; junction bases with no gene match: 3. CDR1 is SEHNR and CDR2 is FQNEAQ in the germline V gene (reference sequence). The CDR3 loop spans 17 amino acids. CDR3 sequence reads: CASSLARLATNTGELFF. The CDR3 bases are TGTGCCAGCAGCTTAGCTAGACTAGCGACGAACACCGGGGAGCTGTTTTTT. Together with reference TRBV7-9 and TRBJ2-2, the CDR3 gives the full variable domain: DTGVSQNPRHKITKRGQNVTFRCDPISEHNRLYWYRQTLGQGPEFLTYFQNEAQLEKSRLLSDRFSAERPKGSFSTLEIQRTEQGDSAMYLCASSLARLATNTGELFFGEGSRLTVL.

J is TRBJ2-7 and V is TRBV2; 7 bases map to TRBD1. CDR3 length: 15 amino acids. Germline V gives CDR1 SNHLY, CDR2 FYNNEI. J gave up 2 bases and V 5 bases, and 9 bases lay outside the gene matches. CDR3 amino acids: CASSKSGTVTYEQYF. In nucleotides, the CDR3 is TGTGCCAGCAGTAAGTCCGGGACAGTAACCTACGAGCAGTACTTC.

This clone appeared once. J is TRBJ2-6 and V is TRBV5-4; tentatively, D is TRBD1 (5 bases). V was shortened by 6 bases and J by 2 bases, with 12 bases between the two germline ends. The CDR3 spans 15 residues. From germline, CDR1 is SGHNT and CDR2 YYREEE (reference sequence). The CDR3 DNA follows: TGTGCCAGCATCAGGGCAGGCGCTGGGGCCAACGTCCTGACTTTC. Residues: CASIRAGAGANVLTF.

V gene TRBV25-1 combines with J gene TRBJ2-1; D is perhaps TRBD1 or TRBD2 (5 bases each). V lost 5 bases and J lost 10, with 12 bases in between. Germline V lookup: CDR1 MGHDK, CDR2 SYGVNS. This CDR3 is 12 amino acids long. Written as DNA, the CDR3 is TGTGCCAGCAGTCGAGGGAAGGGGGAGCAGTTCTTC. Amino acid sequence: CASSRGKGEQFF.

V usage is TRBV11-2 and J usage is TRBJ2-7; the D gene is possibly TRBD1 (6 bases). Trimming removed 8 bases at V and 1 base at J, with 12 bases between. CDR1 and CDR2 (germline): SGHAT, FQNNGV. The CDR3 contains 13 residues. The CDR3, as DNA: TGTGCCAGCTCCCGGACAGAGTCCTACGAGCAGTACTTC. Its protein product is CASSRTESYEQYF. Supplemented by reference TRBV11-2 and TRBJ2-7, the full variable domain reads EAGVAQSPRYKIIEKRQSVAFWCNPISGHATLYWYQQILGQGPKLLIQFQNNGVVDDSQLPKDRFSAERLKGVDSTLKIQPAKLEDSAVYLCASSRTESYEQYFGPGTRLTVT.

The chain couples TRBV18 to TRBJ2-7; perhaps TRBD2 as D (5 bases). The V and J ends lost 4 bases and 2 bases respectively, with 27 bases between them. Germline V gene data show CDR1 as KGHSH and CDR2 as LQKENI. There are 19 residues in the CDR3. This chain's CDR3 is CASSQIRGLPDKQTYEQYF. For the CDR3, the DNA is TGTGCCAGCTCACAAATACGAGGGCTTCCCGATAAACAAACCTACGAGCAGTACTTC.

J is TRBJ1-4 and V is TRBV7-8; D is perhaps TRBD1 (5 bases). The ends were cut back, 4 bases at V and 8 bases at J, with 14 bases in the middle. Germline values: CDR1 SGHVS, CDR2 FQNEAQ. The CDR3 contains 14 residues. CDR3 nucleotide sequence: TGTGCCAGCAGCTCGAGATGGGGGTGGGAAAAACTGTTTTTT. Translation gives CASSSRWGWEKLFF.